The clone carrying this TCR beta chain was seen a single time. Generated by immunoSEQ multiplex PCR, the TCRdb table keeps only in-frame clones and is missing some. This repertoire shows about 100,000 clones, 90% found once; its top ten account for approximately 0.3%. Deletions cut 5 bases from V and 6 bases from J, with 12 bases between. The CDR3 spans 13 residues. Germline lookup yields CDR1 SEHNR and CDR2 FQNEAQ (reference sequence). These data come from a study of OX40 agonist ivuxolimab in advanced cancers. Study context: Those enrolled were around 87% male, with a mean age of about 66 years and ages from roughly 20 to 85.

The sequencing used CD4+ or CD8+ T cells sorted from blood, collected in a trial of the OX40 agonist ivuxolimab. This receptor was taken from an adult with an advanced solid tumor such as melanoma, head and neck, liver or kidney cancer. V gene TRBV7-9 combines with J gene TRBJ2-3; D perhaps matches TRBD1 (6 bases). CDR3 region: CASSPPTGDTQYF. The CDR3 DNA sequence: TGTGCCAGCAGCCCCCCGACAGGTGATACGCAGTATTTT.